These 30 T cell receptor beta chains were sequenced from one sample in a study of T cells expressing NK-cell markers. From the 5' RACE reads, TCRdb lists one entry per CDR3 protein and no DNA. This sample's table reports under 500,000 distinct CDR3 sequences. The sample consisted of blood T cells: a sorted CD56 or NKG2C T cell subset, CD4+ or CD8+ T cells, or bulk PBMC T cells (not recorded which). These receptors all come from a woman between 18 and 69 years old in good health.

The chain recombines TRBV12-5 with TRBJ1-1; the TRBD1 assignment by TCRdb is unverifiable without DNA. The germline gives CDR1 LGHNT, CDR2 FRNRAP. This CDR3 region has 13 residues. The CDR3: CASGLTGNTEAFF.

This chain uses TRBV10-2 with TRBJ1-2; TCRdb's D call of TRBD1 is untestable without DNA. The CDR3 is made up of 13 amino acids. CDR1 is WSHSY and CDR2 is SAAADI in the germline V gene. The CDR3 protein is CASSATGDYGYTF.

The CDR3 spells CASSQEAPGTPVPLFF. The chain couples TRBV4-2 to TRBJ1-4; TCRdb picks TRBD1, but there is no DNA to check that call. This CDR3 has 16 amino acids. CDR1 and CDR2 (germline): LGHNA, YNFKEQ.

V usage is TRBV3-1 and J usage is TRBJ2-3. Germline lookup yields CDR1 LGHDT and CDR2 YNNKEL (reference sequence). This CDR3 is 14 amino acids long. The CDR3 reads CASTSSDRADTQYF.

This chain uses TRBV7-2 with TRBJ2-5. From germline, CDR1 is SGHTA and CDR2 FQGNSA. The CDR3 runs 13 residues. The CDR3 is CASNIAGVQTQYF.

V usage is TRBV2 and J usage is TRBJ2-7; lacking DNA, the TRBD1 call made by TCRdb goes unchecked. The CDR3 is 12 residues long. The germline V gene has CDR1 SNHLY and CDR2 FYNNEI. The CDR3 protein is CASTDRAYEQYF. Using reference TRBV2 and TRBJ2-7 for the parts outside the CDR3, the full variable domain is EPEVTQTPSHQVTQMGQEVILRCVPISNHLYFYWYRQILGQKVEFLVSFYNNEISEKSEIFDDQFSVERPDGSNFTLKIRSTKLEDSAMYFCASTDRAYEQYFGPGTRLTVT.

The chain is built from TRBV25-1 and TRBJ2-2; TCRdb returns TRBD1, unconfirmable since there is no DNA. Germline CDR1 reads MGHDK; CDR2 reads SYGVNS. The CDR3 spans 17 residues. Here the CDR3 reads CASSAHRDRGWTGELFF.

V is TRBV29-1 and J is TRBJ2-3; TCRdb names TRBD1, which stays unverified in the absence of DNA. Germline V gene sequence: CDR1 SQVTM, CDR2 ANQGSEA. The CDR3 spans 14 residues. This chain's CDR3 is CSVEDRTGRDTQYF.

J is TRBJ2-3 and V is TRBV3-1; with no DNA, the TCRdb D assignment of TRBD2 cannot be verified. CDR1 and CDR2 (germline): LGHDT, YNNKEL (reference sequence). The CDR3 covers 16 residues. The CDR3 sequence is CASSPGTLTSTDTQYF.

The genes are TRBV27 and TRBJ2-1; the TCRdb call, TRBD2, lacks DNA for checking. Germline CDR1 reads MNHEY; CDR2 reads SMNVEV (reference sequence). This CDR3 contains 17 residues. The CDR3 loop reads CASRRESAGGPFNEQFF.

The genes are TRBV20-1 and TRBJ2-5; without DNA, the TCRdb call of TRBD1 cannot be checked. The germline gives CDR1 DFQATT, CDR2 SNEGSKA (reference sequence). This CDR3 is built from 16 residues. This CDR3 reads CSAPPRGGTMGETQYF.

The chain combines TRBV7-3 with TRBJ2-7; there is no DNA to check the TCRdb D call of TRBD2. The CDR3 spans 15 residues. Germline CDR1 reads SGHTA; CDR2 reads FQGTGA. CDR3: CASSFRTSGRYEQYF.

The V gene is TRBV5-1, the J gene TRBJ2-1; as DNA is missing, the TRBD1 call by TCRdb cannot be tested. The CDR3 is 15 amino acids. From germline, CDR1 is SGHRS and CDR2 YFSETQ. Here the CDR3 reads CASSLGQGARNEQFF.

The chain carries TRBV6-2 or TRBV6-3 and TRBJ2-1; absent DNA, TCRdb's TRBD2 call cannot be checked. The germline gives CDR1 MNHEY, CDR2 SVGEGT. The CDR3 has 14 amino acids. Here the CDR3 reads CASRIIGPSDEQFF.

The rearrangement uses TRBV4-3 and TRBJ1-5; checking the TCRdb D call of TRBD1 is not possible without DNA. The CDR3 consists of 13 residues. Germline CDR1 reads LGHNA; CDR2 reads YSLEER. The CDR3 protein is CASSPSRDQPQHF.

The gene calls are TRBV5-1 and TRBJ2-7; TCRdb returns TRBD2, unconfirmable since there is no DNA. The CDR3 is made up of 13 amino acids. Germline V gives CDR1 SGHRS, CDR2 YFSETQ. The CDR3 sequence is CASSPTSINEQYF.

The chain has TRBV5-1 and TRBJ1-6; TCRdb selects TRBD1, and the lack of DNA leaves this call unchecked. The V gene's germline CDR1 is SGHRS and CDR2 YFSETQ. The CDR3 sequence is 17 residues long. The CDR3 loop reads CASSLALTTGPNSPLHF.

This chain joins TRBV24-1 and TRBJ2-2; TCRdb gives TRBD2 as the D gene, but with no DNA this cannot be confirmed. The germline gives CDR1 KGHDR, CDR2 SFDVKD. This CDR3 is 17 amino acids long. Here the CDR3 reads CATSDPQGGTSTGELFF.

This chain joins TRBV28 and TRBJ2-5; TCRdb designates TRBD2, a call that cannot be tested without DNA. Per germline, CDR1 MDHEN and CDR2 SYDVKM. There are 17 residues in the CDR3. The CDR3 protein is CASSAGPGLAGVETQYF.

The chain is built from TRBV7-2 and TRBJ2-2; without DNA, the TCRdb call of TRBD1 cannot be checked. The V gene's germline CDR1 is SGHTA and CDR2 FQGNSA. The CDR3 consists of 16 residues. The CDR3 spells CASSLYRTVNTGELFF.

The genes are TRBV9 and TRBJ2-3; TCRdb picks TRBD1, but there is no DNA to check that call. The germline V gene encodes CDR1 SGDLS and CDR2 YYNGEE. The CDR3 loop spans 15 amino acids. The CDR3 reads CASSVAGTGTDTQYF.

This chain uses TRBV6-5 with TRBJ1-1; TCRdb calls TRBD1, which cannot be checked without DNA. The CDR3 spans 17 residues. CDR1 and CDR2 from the germline V gene are MNHEY and SVGAGI. Here the CDR3 reads CASSYSGYRGENTEAFF.

The chain is built from TRBV20-1 and TRBJ2-1; the D call from TCRdb, TRBD1, cannot be confirmed without DNA. CDR3 size: 15 residues. CDR1 is DFQATT and CDR2 is SNEGSKA in the germline V gene (reference sequence). CDR3 sequence reads: CSARKLRDNYNEQFF.

The chain carries TRBV20-1 and TRBJ2-1; TCRdb's D call of TRBD2 is untestable without DNA. The CDR3 consists of 15 residues. The germline V gene has CDR1 DFQATT and CDR2 SNEGSKA (reference sequence). Here the CDR3 reads CSARDQVAGVGEQFF.

The chain uses TRBV19 and TRBJ2-1; absent DNA, TCRdb's TRBD1 call cannot be checked. There are 14 residues in the CDR3. Per germline, CDR1 LNHDA and CDR2 SQIVND (reference sequence). The CDR3 spells CARYRGATYNEQFF.

This chain links TRBV24-1 with TRBJ1-1; without DNA, the TCRdb call of TRBD1 cannot be checked. This CDR3 is built from 20 residues. Germline V gene sequence: CDR1 KGHDR, CDR2 SFDVKD. CDR3 amino acids: CATSDSHAGTGGLRATEAFF.

The chain uses TRBV6-2 or TRBV6-3 and TRBJ2-7; the D call of TRBD1 rests on TCRdb alone, since no DNA is present to check it. In germline, CDR1 is MNHEY, CDR2 SVGEGT. CDR3 length: 14 amino acids. CDR3 sequence reads: CATRTTGTAYEQYF.

The chain uses TRBV3-1 and TRBJ1-5; the D call of TRBD1 rests on TCRdb alone, since no DNA is present to check it. Germline-derived CDR1 and CDR2 are LGHDT and YNNKEL (reference sequence). CDR3 length: 16 amino acids. CDR3 protein: CASSQGGPRGNQPQHF.

This chain joins TRBV20-1 and TRBJ1-2; with no DNA, the TCRdb D assignment of TRBD1 cannot be verified. This CDR3 comprises 11 residues. Germline lookup yields CDR1 DFQATT and CDR2 SNEGSKA (reference sequence). CDR3 sequence: CSARAGGGYTF.

The chain has TRBV5-1 and TRBJ2-7; TCRdb's D gene call, TRBD2, goes unchecked for lack of DNA. CDR3 length: 16 amino acids. Per germline, CDR1 SGHRS and CDR2 YFSETQ. This CDR3 reads CASSGEQGPSSYEQYF.